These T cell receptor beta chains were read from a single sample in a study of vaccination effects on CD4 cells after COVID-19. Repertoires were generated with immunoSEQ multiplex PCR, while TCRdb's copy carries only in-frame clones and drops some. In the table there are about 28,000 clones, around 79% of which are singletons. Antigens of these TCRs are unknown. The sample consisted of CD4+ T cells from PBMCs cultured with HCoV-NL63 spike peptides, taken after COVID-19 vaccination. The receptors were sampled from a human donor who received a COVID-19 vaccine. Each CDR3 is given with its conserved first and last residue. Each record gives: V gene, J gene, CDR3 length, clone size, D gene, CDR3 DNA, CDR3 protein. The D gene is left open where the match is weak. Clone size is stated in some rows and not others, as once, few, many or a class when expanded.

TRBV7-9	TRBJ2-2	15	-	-	TGTGCCAGCAGCTTAGCAACCCTAGCCGCCGGGGAGCTGTTTTTT	CASSLATLAAGELFF
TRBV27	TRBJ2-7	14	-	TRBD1	TGTGCCAGCAGCCCCGGGACAGGGGGGTACGAGCAGTACTTC	CASSPGTGGYEQYF
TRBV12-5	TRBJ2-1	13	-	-	TGTGCTAGTGGGCAGGATGGAAACAATGAGCAGTTCTTC	CASGQDGNNEQFF
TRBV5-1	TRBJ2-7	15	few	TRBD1	TGCGCCAGCAGCGCGCAACCAGGGGGTTTTTACGAGCAGTACTTC	CASSAQPGGFYEQYF
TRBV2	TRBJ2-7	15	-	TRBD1	TGTGCCACCCCGGGAACGGACAGGGAATCCTACGAGCAGTACTTC	CATPGTDRESYEQYF
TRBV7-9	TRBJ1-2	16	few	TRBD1	TGTGCCAGCAGCTCCGGACAGGGGGCGCTTGGCTATGGCTACACCTTC	CASSSGQGALGYGYTF
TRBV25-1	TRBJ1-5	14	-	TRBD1	TGTGCCAGCAGTGGGACAGGGAGCAATCAGCCCCAGCATTTT	CASSGTGSNQPQHF
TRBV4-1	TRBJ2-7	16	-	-	TGCGCCAGCAGCCAAGATTTACCCGTGAGCTCCTACGAGCAGTACTTC	CASSQDLPVSSYEQYF
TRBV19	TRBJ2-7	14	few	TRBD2	TGTGCCAGTAGGAAGACTAGCACCTCCTACGAGCAGTACTTC	CASRKTSTSYEQYF
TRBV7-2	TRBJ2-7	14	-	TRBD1	TGTGCCAGCAGGGCTTGGACAGGTACCTACGAGCAGTACTTC	CASRAWTGTYEQYF
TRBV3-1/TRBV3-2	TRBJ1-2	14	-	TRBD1	TGTGCCAGCAACCCCGGGACAGGGGTATATGGCTACACCTTC	CASNPGTGVYGYTF
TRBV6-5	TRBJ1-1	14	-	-	TGTGCCAGCAGTTCGGTAGAAGGGGGGACTGAAGCTTTCTTT	CASSSVEGGTEAFF
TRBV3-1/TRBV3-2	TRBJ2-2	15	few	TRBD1	TGTGCCAGCAGCCAAGGGGACAGGGTGACCGGGGAGCTGTTTTTT	CASSQGDRVTGELFF
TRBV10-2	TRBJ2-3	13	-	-	TGCGCCAGCGTAGGGTTTACCGGAGATACGCAGTATTTT	CASVGFTGDTQYF
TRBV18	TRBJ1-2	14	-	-	TGTGCCAGCTCACCCGGACAGAGCGAATATGGCTACACCTTC	CASSPGQSEYGYTF
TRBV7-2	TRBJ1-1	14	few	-	TGTGCCAGCAGCTTACAGGGAGGGGACACTGAAGCTTTCTTT	CASSLQGGDTEAFF
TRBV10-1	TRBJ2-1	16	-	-	TGCGCCAGCAGTGGGAGACTAAGCGGTCTACGCGATGAGCAGTTCTTC	CASSGRLSGLRDEQFF
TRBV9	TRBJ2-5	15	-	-	TGTGCCAGCAGCGTAGGGGCCTCCTACCAAGAGACCCAGTACTTC	CASSVGASYQETQYF
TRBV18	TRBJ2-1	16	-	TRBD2	TGTGCCAGCTCAGCCCCTAGCGGGGGCCGACGCAATGAGCAGTTCTTC	CASSAPSGGRRNEQFF
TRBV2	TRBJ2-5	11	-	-	TGTGCCAGCACCGCCCAAGAGACCCAGTACTTC	CASTAQETQYF
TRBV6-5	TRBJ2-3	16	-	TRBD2	TGTGCCAGCAGTTACGGAGGGACTAGCGGGGTAGATACGCAGTATTTT	CASSYGGTSGVDTQYF
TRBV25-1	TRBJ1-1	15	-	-	TGTGCCAGCAGTGAAGAAAGGGACGTTGGAACTGAAGCTTTCTTT	CASSEERDVGTEAFF
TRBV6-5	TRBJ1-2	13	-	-	TGTGCCAGCAGTTACTCGGCTATCTATGGCTACACCTTC	CASSYSAIYGYTF
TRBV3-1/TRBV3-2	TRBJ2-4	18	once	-	TGTGCCAGCAGCCAAGTCTCGGGGCTAAGTTTAGCCAAAAACATTCAGTACTTC	CASSQVSGLSLAKNIQYF
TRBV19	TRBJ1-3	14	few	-	TGTGCCAGCCACCACAGGAGAAGGGGAAACACCATATATTTT	CASHHRRRGNTIYF
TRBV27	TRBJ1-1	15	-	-	TGTGCCAGCAGTTTAACGACTGGTCGCCCAGGTGAAGCTTTCTTT	CASSLTTGRPGEAFF
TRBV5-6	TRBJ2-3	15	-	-	TGTGCCAGCAGCTTGCGGGCAGGGGGCACAGATACGCAGTATTTT	CASSLRAGGTDTQYF
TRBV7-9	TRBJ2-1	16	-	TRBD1	TGTGCCAGCAGCTTAGATACGGGACAGCGAAACAATGAGCAGTTCTTC	CASSLDTGQRNNEQFF
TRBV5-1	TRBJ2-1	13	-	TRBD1	TGCGCCAGCAGCCCGGGACAGCACAATGAGCAGTTCTTC	CASSPGQHNEQFF
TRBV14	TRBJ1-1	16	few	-	TGTGCCAGCAGCCAACGAGGGAACCAAATGAACACTGAAGCTTTCTTT	CASSQRGNQMNTEAFF
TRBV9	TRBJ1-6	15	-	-	TGTGCCAGCAGCGTAGGCCTGAAAGGAGATTCACCCCTCCACTTT	CASSVGLKGDSPLHF
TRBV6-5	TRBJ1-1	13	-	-	TGTGCCAGCCATAGGACCGGGCTCACTGAAGCTTTCTTT	CASHRTGLTEAFF
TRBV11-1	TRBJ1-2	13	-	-	TGTGCCAGCAGCCAGGACAGACTCTATGGCTACACCTTC	CASSQDRLYGYTF
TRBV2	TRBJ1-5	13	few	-	TGTGCCAGCAGTGATTCGTTGGATCAGCCCCAGCATTTT	CASSDSLDQPQHF
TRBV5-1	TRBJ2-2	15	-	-	TGCGCCAGCAGCTATTTAGGGGCGGAAACCGGGGAGCTGTTTTTT	CASSYLGAETGELFF
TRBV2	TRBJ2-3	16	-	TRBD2	TGTGCCAGCAGTGTTATGGCGGGGGTTGGGAGAGATACGCAGTATTTT	CASSVMAGVGRDTQYF
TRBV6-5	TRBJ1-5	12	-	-	TGTGCCAGCAGGCGGGAAAATCAGCCCCAGCATTTT	CASRRENQPQHF
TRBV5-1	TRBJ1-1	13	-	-	TGCGCCAGCAGCTTGGATATGAACACTGAAGCTTTCTTT	CASSLDMNTEAFF
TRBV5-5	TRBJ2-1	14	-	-	TGTGCCAGCAGCTTGGAATCGGGGGCGTCGGTTCGGTTCTTC	CASSLESGASVRFF
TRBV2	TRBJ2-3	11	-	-	TGTGCCAGCACCCCTGGCGATACGCAGTATTTT	CASTPGDTQYF
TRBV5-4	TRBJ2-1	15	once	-	TGTGCCAGCAGTGCCCCAGGAGGGTCCTACAATGAGCAGTTCTTC	CASSAPGGSYNEQFF
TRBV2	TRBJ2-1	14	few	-	TGTGCCAGCAATCGGGTGGGGTCTCAGGGTGAGCAGTTCTTC	CASNRVGSQGEQFF
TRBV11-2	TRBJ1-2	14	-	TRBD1	TGTGCCAGCAGCCCCCAGACAGGGGTGACGGGCTACACCTTC	CASSPQTGVTGYTF
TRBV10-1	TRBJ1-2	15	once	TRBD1	TGCGCCAGCAGTGGACGGACAGGGGCCTATGATGGCTACACCTTC	CASSGRTGAYDGYTF
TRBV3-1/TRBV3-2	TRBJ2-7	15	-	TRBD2	TGTGCCAGCAGCCAAGATGCACTAGCGGGTCGAAAGCAGTACTTC	CASSQDALAGRKQYF
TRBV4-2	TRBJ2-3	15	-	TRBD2	TGTGCCAGCAGCCAAGATCTTGAGACTAGCGATACGCAGTATTTT	CASSQDLETSDTQYF
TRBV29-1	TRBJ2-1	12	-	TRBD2	TGCAGCTCGGCTAGCGGTCCGAATGAGCAGTTCTTC	CSSASGPNEQFF
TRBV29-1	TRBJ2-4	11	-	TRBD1	TGCAGCGTTGCCCTCCGGGACAGGGTTTACTTC	CSVALRDRVYF
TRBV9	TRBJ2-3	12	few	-	TGTGCCAGCAGCGGGGTCACAGATACGCAGTATTTT	CASSGVTDTQYF
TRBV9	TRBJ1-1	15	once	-	TGTGCCAGCAGCGTAGTGGACCTTGGAGGCACTGAAGCTTTCTTT	CASSVVDLGGTEAFF
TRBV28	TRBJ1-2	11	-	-	TGTGCCAGCACCTCGGCAGGGAGCTACACCTTC	CASTSAGSYTF
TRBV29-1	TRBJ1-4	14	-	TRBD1	TGCAGCGGGGGACAGGGAGGTTTGGGTGAAAAACTGTTTTTT	CSGGQGGLGEKLFF
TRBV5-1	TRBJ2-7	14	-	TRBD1	TGCGCCAGCAGCGGACAGGGAAGATTCTACAAGCAGTACTTC	CASSGQGRFYKQYF
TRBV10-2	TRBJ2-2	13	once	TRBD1	TGCGCCAGCAGGGACAGGACCCCCGGGGAGCTGTTTTTT	CASRDRTPGELFF
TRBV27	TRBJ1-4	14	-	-	TGTGCCAGCAGCTTCACCGGGTATATTGAAAAACTGTTTTTT	CASSFTGYIEKLFF